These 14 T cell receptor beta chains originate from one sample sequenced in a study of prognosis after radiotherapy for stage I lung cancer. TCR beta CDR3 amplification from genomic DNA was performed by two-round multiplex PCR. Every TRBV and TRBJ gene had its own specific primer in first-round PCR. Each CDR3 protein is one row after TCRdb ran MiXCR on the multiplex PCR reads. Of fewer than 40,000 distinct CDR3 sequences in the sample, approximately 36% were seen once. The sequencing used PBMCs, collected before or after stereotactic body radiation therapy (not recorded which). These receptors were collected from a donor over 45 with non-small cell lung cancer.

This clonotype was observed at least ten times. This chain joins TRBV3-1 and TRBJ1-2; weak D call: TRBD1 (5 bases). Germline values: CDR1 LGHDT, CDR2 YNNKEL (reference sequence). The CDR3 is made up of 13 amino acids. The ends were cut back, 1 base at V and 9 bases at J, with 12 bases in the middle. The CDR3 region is CASSQVIGGSYTF. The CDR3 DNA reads TGTGCCAGCAGCCAAGTTATTGGGGGTAGCTACACCTTC. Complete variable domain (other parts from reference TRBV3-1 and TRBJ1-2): DTAVSQTPKYLVTQMGNDKSIKCEQNLGHDTMYWYKQDSKKFLKIMFSYNNKELIINETVPNRFSPKSPDKAHLNLHINSLELGDSAVYFCASSQVIGGSYTFGSGTRLTVV.

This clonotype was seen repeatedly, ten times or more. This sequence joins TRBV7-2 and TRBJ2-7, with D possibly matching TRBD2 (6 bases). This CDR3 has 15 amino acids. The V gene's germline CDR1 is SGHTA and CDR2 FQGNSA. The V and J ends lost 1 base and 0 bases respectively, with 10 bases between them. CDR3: CASSLGAGSSYEQYF. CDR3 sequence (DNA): TGTGCCAGCAGCTTAGGAGCGGGTAGCTCCTACGAGCAGTACTTC.

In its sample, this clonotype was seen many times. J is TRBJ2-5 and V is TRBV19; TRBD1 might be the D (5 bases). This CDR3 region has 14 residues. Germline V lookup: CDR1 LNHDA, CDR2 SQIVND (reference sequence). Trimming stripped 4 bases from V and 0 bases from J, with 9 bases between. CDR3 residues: CASSTPGYQETQYF. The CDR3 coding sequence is TGTGCCAGTAGTACCCCAGGGTACCAAGAGACCCAGTACTTC.

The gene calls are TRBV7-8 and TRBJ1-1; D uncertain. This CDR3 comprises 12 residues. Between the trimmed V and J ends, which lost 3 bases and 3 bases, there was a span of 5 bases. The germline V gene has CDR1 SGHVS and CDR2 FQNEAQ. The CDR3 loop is CASSLGYTEAFF. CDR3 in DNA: TGTGCCAGCAGCTTGGGATACACTGAAGCTTTCTTT. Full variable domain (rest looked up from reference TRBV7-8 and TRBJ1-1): GAGVSQSPRYKVAKRGQDVALRCDPISGHVSLFWYQQALGQGPEFLTYFQNEAQLDKSGLPSDRFFAERPEGSVSTLKIQRTQQEDSAVYLCASSLGYTEAFFGQGTRLTVV.

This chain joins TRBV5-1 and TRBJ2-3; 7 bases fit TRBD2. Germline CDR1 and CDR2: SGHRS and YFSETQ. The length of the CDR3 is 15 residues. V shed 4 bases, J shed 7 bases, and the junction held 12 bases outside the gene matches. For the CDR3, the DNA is TGCGCCAGCAGCGCCGCTAGCGGTACCCCCAATACGCAGTATTTT. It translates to CASSAASGTPNTQYF.

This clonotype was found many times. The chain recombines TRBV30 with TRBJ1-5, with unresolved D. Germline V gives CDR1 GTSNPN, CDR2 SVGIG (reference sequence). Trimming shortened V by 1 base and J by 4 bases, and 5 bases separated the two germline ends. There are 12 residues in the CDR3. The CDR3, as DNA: TGTGCCTGGAGTGACGGGAATCAGCCCCAGCATTTT. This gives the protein CAWSDGNQPQHF.

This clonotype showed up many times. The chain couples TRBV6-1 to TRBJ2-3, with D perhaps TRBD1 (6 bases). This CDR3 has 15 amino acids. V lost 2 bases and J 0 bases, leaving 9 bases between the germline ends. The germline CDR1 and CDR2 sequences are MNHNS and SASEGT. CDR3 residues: CASSETQGSTDTQYF. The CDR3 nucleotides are TGTGCCAGCAGTGAAACGCAGGGGAGCACAGATACGCAGTATTTT.

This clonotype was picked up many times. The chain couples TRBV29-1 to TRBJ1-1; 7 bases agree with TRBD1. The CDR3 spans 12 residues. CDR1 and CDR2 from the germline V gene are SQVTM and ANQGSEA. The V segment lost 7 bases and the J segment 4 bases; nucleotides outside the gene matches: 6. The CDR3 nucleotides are TGCAGCGCTCGGACAGGTGTCACTGAAGCTTTCTTT. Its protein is CSARTGVTEAFF.

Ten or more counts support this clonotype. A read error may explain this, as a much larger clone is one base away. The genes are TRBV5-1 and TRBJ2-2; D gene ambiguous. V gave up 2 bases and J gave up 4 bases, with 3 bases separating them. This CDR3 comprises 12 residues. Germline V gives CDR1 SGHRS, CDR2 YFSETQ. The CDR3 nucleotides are TGCGCCAGCAGCTTAAGCACCGGGGAGCTGTTTTTT. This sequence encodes CASSLSTGELFF.

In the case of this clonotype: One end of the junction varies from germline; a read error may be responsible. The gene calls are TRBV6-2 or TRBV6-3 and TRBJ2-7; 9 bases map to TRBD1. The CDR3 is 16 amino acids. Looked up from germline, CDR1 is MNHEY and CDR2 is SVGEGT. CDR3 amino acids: CASSDPGQGTSYEHYF. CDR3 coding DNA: TGTGCCAGCAGTGACCCTGGACAGGGGACCTCCTACGAGCATTACTTC.

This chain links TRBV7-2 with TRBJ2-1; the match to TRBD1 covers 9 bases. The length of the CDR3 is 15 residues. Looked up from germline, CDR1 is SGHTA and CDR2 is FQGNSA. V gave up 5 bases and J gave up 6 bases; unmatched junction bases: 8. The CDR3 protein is CASSPPGQGPNEQFF. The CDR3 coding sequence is TGTGCCAGCAGCCCACCGGGACAGGGACCCAATGAGCAGTTCTTC.

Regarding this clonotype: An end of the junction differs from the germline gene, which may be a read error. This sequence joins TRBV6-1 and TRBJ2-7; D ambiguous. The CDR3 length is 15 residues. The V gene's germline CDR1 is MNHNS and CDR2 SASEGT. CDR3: CASSETDECSYEHYF. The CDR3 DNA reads TGTGCCAGCAGTGAGACCGACGAGTGCTCCTACGAGCATTACTTC.

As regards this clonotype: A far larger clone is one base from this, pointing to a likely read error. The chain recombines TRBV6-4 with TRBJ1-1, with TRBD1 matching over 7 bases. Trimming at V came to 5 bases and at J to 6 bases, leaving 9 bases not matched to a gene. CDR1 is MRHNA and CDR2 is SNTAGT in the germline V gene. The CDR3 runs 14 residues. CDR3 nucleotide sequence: TGTGCCAGCAGTTCCCAGGGGGGGTGTCCTGAAGCTTTCTTT. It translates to CASSSQGGCPEAFF.

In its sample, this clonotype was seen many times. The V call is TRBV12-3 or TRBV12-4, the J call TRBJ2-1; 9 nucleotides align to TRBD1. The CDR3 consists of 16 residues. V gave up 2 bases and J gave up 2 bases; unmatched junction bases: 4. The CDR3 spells CASSLRTGGAYNEQFF. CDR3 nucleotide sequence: TGTGCCAGCAGTTTAAGAACAGGGGGCGCCTACAATGAGCAGTTCTTC.